The clone carrying this T cell receptor beta chain was recorded at least ten times. This entry belongs to a study of T-cell reconstitution after alpha-beta-depleted transplantation in children. Germline V gives CDR1 LNHNV, CDR2 YYDKDF (reference sequence). Trimming took 1 base from V and 2 from J, leaving 12 bases between them. This CDR3 has 15 amino acids. The authors prepared the TCRbeta library with unique molecular identifiers. A single record per CDR3 protein comes from TCRdb applying MiXCR to the PCR reads. The sample includes some 390,000 distinct CDR3 sequences, 20% of them seen just once. The V call is TRBV15, the J call TRBJ2-7; tentatively, D is TRBD1 (6 bases). The material sequenced was PBMCs from the stem cell graft donor, taken from the stem cell graft. The sequence derives from a human donor who donated a stem cell graft to a child with acute myeloid leukemia. CDR3 sequence reads: CATSRAPGEAYEQYF. CDR3 in DNA: TGTGCCACCAGCAGAGCGCCAGGGGAAGCCTACGAGCAGTACTTC.